Listed here are 13 T cell receptor beta chains from one sample, sequenced in a study of radiotherapy plus CTLA-4 blockade in lung cancer. The data were produced by immunoSEQ multiplex PCR, yet TCRdb's version contains in-frame clones alone and is incomplete. The sample contains around 86,000 clones, around 83% of which appear only once. The material sequenced was peripheral blood, taken from a patient treated with radiotherapy plus ipilimumab. Source of these receptors: a human donor with non-small cell lung cancer who had stable disease on radiotherapy plus ipilimumab.

The chain has TRBV5-1 and TRBJ2-4; 8 bases fit TRBD2. This CDR3 has 17 residues. In germline, CDR1 is SGHRS, CDR2 YFSETQ. The V and J ends lost 0 bases and 5 bases, in that order; junction bases with no gene match: 10. This CDR3 is CASSLGPASGQQNIQYF. The CDR3 DNA follows: TGCGCCAGCAGCTTGGGTCCGGCTAGCGGGCAACAAAACATTCAGTACTTC.

The chain uses TRBV29-1 and TRBJ1-1; D unresolved. Germline V gene sequence: CDR1 SQVTM, CDR2 ANQGSEA. The CDR3 sequence is 14 residues long. V was trimmed by 6 bases and J by 1 base, leaving 15 bases between them. CDR3 protein: CSVALGTANTEAFF. In nucleotides, the CDR3 is TGCAGCGTGGCTCTCGGAACGGCGAACACTGAAGCTTTCTTT. The full variable domain, in which reference TRBV29-1 and TRBJ1-1 provide the parts outside the CDR3, is SAVISQKPSRDICQRGTSLTIQCQVDSQVTMMFWYRQQPGQSLTLIATANQGSEATYESGFVIDKFPISRPNLTFSTLTVSNMSPEDSSIYLCSVALGTANTEAFFGQGTRLTVV.

This sequence joins TRBV5-6 and TRBJ1-5; 8 bases are shared with TRBD1. Germline assignment: CDR1 SGHDT and CDR2 YYEEEE. The CDR3 consists of 16 residues. V trimming: 1 base; J trimming: 7 bases; junction bases outside the gene matches: 10. CDR3 loop: CASSLRQGRGGQPQHF. CDR3 DNA sequence: TGTGCCAGCAGCTTGCGACAGGGGCGTGGGGGGCAGCCCCAGCATTTT.

This clone showed up just once. This chain joins TRBV5-6 and TRBJ2-6, with 8 bases identical to TRBD1. Per the germline V gene, CDR1 is SGHDT and CDR2 is YYEEEE. V lost 3 bases, J lost 2 bases, and 1 base stayed unmatched. CDR3 length: 15 amino acids. The CDR3 is CASSSQGAGANVLTF. In nucleotides, the CDR3 is TGTGCCAGCAGCTCACAGGGGGCTGGGGCCAACGTCCTGACTTTC. Drawing the rest from reference TRBV5-6 and TRBJ2-6, the complete variable domain is DAGVTQSPTHLIKTRGQQVTLRCSPKSGHDTVSWYQQALGQGPQFIFQYYEEEERQRGNFPDRFSGHQFPNYSSELNVNALLLGDSALYLCASSSQGAGANVLTFGAGSRLTVL.

The chain uses TRBV19 and TRBJ2-5; possible D gene TRBD1, 5 bases. This CDR3 region has 13 residues. Germline V gene lookup returns CDR1 LNHDA and CDR2 SQIVND (reference sequence). Trimming shortened V by 2 bases and J by 4 bases, and 8 bases separated the two germline ends. CDR3 coding DNA: TGTGCCAGTAGTATAAGGGGTAGAGAGACCCAGTACTTC. It yields the protein CASSIRGRETQYF.

This chain connects TRBV6-5 to TRBJ2-7; 8 nucleotides match TRBD1. The V gene end was trimmed by 6 bases and the J gene end by 4 bases; junction bases not matched to a gene: 5. This CDR3 is 13 amino acids long. Germline lookup yields CDR1 MNHEY and CDR2 SVGAGI. For the CDR3, the DNA is TGTGCCAGCAGCAGACAGGGGAAATACGAGCAGTACTTC. Its translation is CASSRQGKYEQYF.

The CDR3 bases are TGTGCCAGCAGTTTGGCAGGGTTTGTGGGCTACACCTTC. It is translated as CASSLAGFVGYTF. This rearrangement joins TRBV28 to TRBJ1-2; a weak D match, TRBD1 (5 bases). Germline values: CDR1 MDHEN, CDR2 SYDVKM. The CDR3 runs to 13 residues. Trimming removed 3 bases at V and 8 bases at J, with 13 bases between.

The V and J genes are TRBV19 and TRBJ2-1; no clear D. Germline CDR1 LNHDA, CDR2 SQIVND (reference sequence). The CDR3 is 16 residues long. V lost 5 bases and J 5 bases, leaving 19 bases between the germline ends. CDR3: CASSGPRTERDNEQFF. In DNA form, the CDR3 reads TGTGCCAGTAGTGGGCCGCGCACCGAGCGAGACAATGAGCAGTTCTTC.

The table lists this clone with a few counts. The chain recombines TRBV21-1 with TRBJ1-2; TRBD1, the table's D call, was not compared with the DNA. TRBV21-1 is deemed a pseudogene. This CDR3 spans 15 amino acids. CDR3 sequence reads: CASSQTPGTNYGYTF. The CDR3 DNA reads as TGTGCCAGCAGTCAAACCCCAGGGACAAACTATGGCTACACCTTC.

This clone was seen only once. The chain is built from TRBV30 and TRBJ1-1; D possibly corresponds to TRBD1 (6 bases). CDR1 GTSNPN and CDR2 SVGIG come from the germline V gene (reference sequence). Trimming took 3 bases from V and 1 from J, leaving 12 bases between them. This CDR3 has 14 amino acids. CDR3 coding DNA: TGTGCCTGGAGCGGCCAGGGGTCGAACACTGAAGCTTTCTTT. It is translated as CAWSGQGSNTEAFF.

This clone was observed once. The chain couples TRBV16 to TRBJ2-7; 15 bases are a match to TRBD2. V was pared by 4 bases and J by 5 bases, with 6 bases of the junction left unmatched. The CDR3 is 16 residues long. The germline V gene encodes CDR1 KGHSY and CDR2 FQNENV. Written as DNA, the CDR3 is TGTGCCAGCAGCCCGGGGACTAGCGGGAGGAATGACGAGCAGTACTTC. Translated: CASSPGTSGRNDEQYF. Combining the CDR3 with reference TRBV16 and TRBJ2-7 gives the whole variable domain GEEVAQTPKHLVRGEGQKAKLYCAPIKGHSYVFWYQQVLKNEFKFLISFQNENVFDETGMPKERFSAKCLPNSPCSLEIQATKLEDSAVYFCASSPGTSGRNDEQYFGPGTRLTVT.

The CDR3 DNA reads as TGTGCCAGCTCAACGGGGGGCGGGAGAACAGATACGCAGTATTTT. As protein: CASSTGGGRTDTQYF. The chain couples TRBV2 to TRBJ2-3, with D perhaps TRBD2 (7 bases). Looked up from germline, CDR1 is SNHLY and CDR2 is FYNNEI. Trimming took 8 bases from V and 3 from J, leaving 18 bases between them. The CDR3 runs to 15 residues.

CDR3 nucleotides: TGTGCCAGCAGCCCATCGAAGGGGCGAAGTGACGCTTTCTTT. Encoded protein: CASSPSKGRSDAFF. This sequence joins TRBV5-4 and TRBJ1-1; D may be TRBD1 (5 bases). This CDR3 contains 14 residues. The V end was cut by 4 bases, the J end by 11 bases, with 21 bases between. The V gene's germline CDR1 is SGHNT and CDR2 YYREEE (reference sequence).